This is a list of T cell receptor beta chains from one sample in a study of T cells in Graves' hyperthyroidism and ophthalmopathy. TCRdb analysed the multiplex PCR reads with MiXCR anew, one entry per CDR3 protein. The sample includes 250,000 to 300,000 distinct CDR3 sequences, about 17% seen only once; the top ten take 55% to 60%. Material: blood. All receptors derive from a woman between 55 and 75 years old with Graves' ophthalmopathy. The CDR3 runs from the conserved cysteine through the conserved F or W. The D gene is left open where the match is weak. Where a row states a size, it is once, few, many or the class of an expanded clone; other rows omit it.

V,J,size,D,CDR3,DNA
TRBV18,TRBJ1-1,many,NA,CASSPMDENTEAFF,TGTGCCAGCTCACCCATGGACGAAAACACTGAAGCTTTCTTT
TRBV12-3/TRBV12-4,TRBJ1-1,many,NA,CASSLSGLTEAFF,TGTGCCAGCAGTTTGTCGGGGCTCACTGAAGCTTTCTTT
TRBV5-5,TRBJ2-3,many,TRBD2,CASSRGLAGADTQYF,TGTGCCAGCAGCAGGGGACTAGCCGGCGCAGATACGCAGTATTTT
TRBV3-1,TRBJ2-3,few,TRBD2,CASSGTSGSGTDTQYF,TGTGCCAGCAGTGGGACTAGCGGGAGTGGCACAGATACGCAGTATTTT
TRBV27,TRBJ2-5,NA,NA,CASSIQGHAETQYF,TGTGCCAGCAGTATCCAAGGGCATGCGGAGACCCAGTACTTC
TRBV20-1,TRBJ2-1,many,NA,CSASVPGGSYNEQFF,TGCAGTGCTAGTGTTCCTGGCGGCTCCTACAATGAGCAGTTCTTC
TRBV4-3,TRBJ1-1,NA,NA,CASSQGERSRNTEAFF,TGCGCCAGCAGCCAAGGGGAGAGGAGTCGGAACACTGAAGCTTTCTTT
TRBV7-9,TRBJ2-2,many,NA,CASRVNTGELFF,TGTGCCAGCAGAGTGAACACCGGGGAGCTGTTTTTT
TRBV13,TRBJ1-5,NA,NA,CASSQWSGGNQPQHF,TGTGCCAGCAGTCAATGGTCAGGGGGCAATCAGCCCCAGCATTTT
TRBV4-3,TRBJ2-5,NA,NA,CASSQLGRAEETQYF,TGCGCCAGCAGCCAACTTGGAAGGGCGGAAGAGACCCAGTACTTC
TRBV6-1,TRBJ2-7,few,NA,CASSGTAAAYEQYF,TGTGCCAGCAGTGGGACGGCGGCGGCCTACGAGCAGTACTTC
TRBV12-3/TRBV12-4,TRBJ1-2,many,NA,CASSLYGQPYGYTF,TGTGCCAGCAGTTTATACGGACAGCCCTATGGCTACACCTTC
TRBV3-1,TRBJ1-5,NA,NA,CASSQVAGVQPQHF,TGTGCCAGCAGCCAAGTTGCGGGGGTTCAGCCCCAGCATTTT
TRBV7-2,TRBJ2-1,NA,TRBD2,CASSLSERGGYNEQFF,TGTGCCAGCAGCTTATCCGAGCGGGGTGGGTACAATGAGCAGTTCTTC
TRBV4-2,TRBJ1-6,NA,NA,CASSQRVSSASPLHF,TGTGCCAGCAGCCAAAGGGTATCCTCTGCTTCACCCCTCCACTTT
TRBV7-3,TRBJ2-3,many,NA,CASSLTQSTDTQYF,TGTGCCAGCAGCTTGACCCAGAGCACAGATACGCAGTATTTT
TRBV5-1,TRBJ2-7,many,TRBD1,CASSHDRGRNEQYF,TGCGCCAGCAGCCACGACAGGGGGCGCAACGAGCAGTACTTC
TRBV28,TRBJ2-1,many,TRBD2,CASSASGSFYNEQFF,TGTGCCAGCAGTGCTAGCGGGAGCTTTTACAATGAGCAGTTCTTC
TRBV19,TRBJ1-1,many,NA,CASSLSSNTEAFF,TGTGCCAGTAGTCTTTCATCGAACACTGAAGCTTTCTTT
TRBV20-1,TRBJ2-5,NA,TRBD2,CSASGRGGETQYF,TGCAGTGCTAGCGGGAGGGGTGGGGAGACCCAGTACTTC
TRBV28,TRBJ1-5,many,NA,CASSSGDQPQHF,TGTGCCAGCAGTTCGGGGGATCAGCCCCAGCATTTT
TRBV5-1,TRBJ2-7,many,NA,CASSLARGSIEQYF,TGCGCCAGCAGCTTGGCCCGCGGGTCTATCGAGCAGTACTTC
TRBV27,TRBJ1-1,many,NA,CASSNRYSEQAFF,TGTGCCAGCAGTAACCGGTACTCGGAGCAAGCTTTCTTT
TRBV7-2,TRBJ2-3,many,NA,CASSSPQGRRADTQYF,TGTGCCAGCAGCTCCCCTCAGGGGCGCCGGGCAGATACGCAGTATTTT
TRBV10-3,TRBJ2-1,many,NA,CAIRPRDFSYNEQFF,TGTGCCATCAGACCCCGGGACTTCTCCTACAATGAGCAGTTCTTC
TRBV29-1,TRBJ1-5,many,NA,CSVASGSNQPQHF,TGCAGCGTTGCGTCAGGGTCTAATCAGCCCCAGCATTTT
TRBV27,TRBJ1-5,NA,TRBD1,CASSFSTGGQPQHF,TGTGCCAGCAGTTTCTCGACAGGGGGCCAGCCCCAGCATTTT
TRBV6-6,TRBJ1-5,many,NA,CASSYSVRDGQPQHF,TGTGCCAGCAGTTACTCGGTCCGGGATGGCCAGCCCCAGCATTTT
TRBV7-2,TRBJ1-2,many,TRBD1,CASSLVQGALYGYTF,TGTGCCAGCAGCTTAGTCCAGGGGGCTCTCTATGGCTACACCTTC
TRBV6-1,TRBJ2-1,many,NA,CASSPAARVSYNEQFF,TGTGCCAGCAGCCCCGCCGCACGCGTCTCCTACAATGAGCAGTTCTTC
TRBV2,TRBJ2-3,many,NA,CASSVQIGGTDTQYF,TGTGCCAGCAGTGTTCAGATCGGGGGCACAGATACGCAGTATTTT
TRBV3-1,TRBJ2-7,many,NA,CASSLITGTGEQYF,TGTGCCAGCAGCCTAATAACAGGGACGGGCGAGCAGTACTTC
TRBV5-1,TRBJ2-5,NA,NA,CASSPVQKETQYF,TGCGCCAGCAGCCCCGTCCAAAAAGAGACCCAGTACTTC
TRBV5-4,TRBJ2-1,NA,TRBD2,CASSVGLATEQFF,TGTGCCAGCAGCGTGGGACTAGCCACTGAGCAGTTCTTC
TRBV6-2/TRBV6-3,TRBJ2-1,NA,TRBD2,CASSGTSGVSEQFF,TGTGCCAGCAGCGGGACTAGCGGGGTCAGTGAGCAGTTCTTC
TRBV9,TRBJ2-3,few,TRBD2,CASSVAPSGSSRSTDTQYF,TGTGCCAGCAGCGTAGCGCCTAGCGGGAGTTCAAGGTCTACAGATACGCAGTATTTT
TRBV11-1,TRBJ2-5,many,NA,CASSRRIQETQYF,TGTGCCAGCAGCCGACGAATTCAAGAGACCCAGTACTTC
TRBV3-1,TRBJ2-3,NA,NA,CASSQDGPGPGTADTQYF,TGCGCCAGCAGCCAAGATGGGCCGGGACCGGGCACGGCAGATACGCAGTATTTT
TRBV29-1,TRBJ1-4,few,NA,CSVEFYEKLFF,TGCAGCGTTGAATTTTATGAAAAACTGTTTTTT
TRBV11-2,TRBJ2-2,NA,NA,CASNPPGPNTGELFF,TGTGCCAGCAACCCTCCGGGACCTAACACCGGGGAGCTGTTTTTT
TRBV19,TRBJ1-6,NA,TRBD1,CASSRTGERSPLHF,TGTGCCAGTAGTAGGACAGGGGAGAGATCACCCCTCCACTTT
TRBV11-2,TRBJ2-7,few,TRBD1,CASSIRGPYEQYF,TGTGCCAGCAGCATCAGGGGGCCCTACGAGCAGTACTTC
TRBV7-2,TRBJ1-2,many,NA,CASSLAAGARLESGYTF,TGTGCCAGCAGCTTAGCGGCAGGGGCTCGTTTAGAGTCGGGCTACACCTTC
TRBV5-6,TRBJ2-4,NA,NA,CASSSRDLAKNIQYF,TGTGCCAGCAGCTCTAGAGATTTAGCCAAAAACATTCAGTACTTC
TRBV10-3,TRBJ1-1,many,NA,CAISERGGSRVAFF,TGTGCCATCAGTGAACGCGGGGGGTCGAGGGTAGCTTTCTTT
TRBV7-3,TRBJ2-3,few,TRBD2,CASRTIAGAADTQYF,TGTGCCAGCAGGACTATAGCGGGAGCGGCAGATACGCAGTATTTT
TRBV20-1,TRBJ2-7,NA,TRBD2,CSASFRTSTHEQYF,TGCAGTGCTAGCTTCCGGACTAGCACCCACGAGCAGTACTTC
TRBV29-1,TRBJ2-2,once,TRBD1,CSVSRDRDTGELFF,TGCAGCGTGAGCCGGGACAGGGATACCGGGGAGCTGTTTTTT
TRBV2,TRBJ2-7,many,NA,CASTEVSYEQYF,TGTGCCAGCACCGAGGTTTCCTACGAGCAGTACTTC
TRBV4-3,TRBJ2-2,few,NA,CASSQDLRPGELFF,TGCGCCAGCAGCCAAGACCTGCGACCCGGGGAGCTGTTTTTT
TRBV6-1,TRBJ1-1,NA,TRBD1,CASSPGTGTTEAFF,TGTGCCAGCAGCCCTGGGACAGGGACGACTGAAGCTTTCTTT
TRBV20-1,TRBJ1-1,NA,NA,CSALRTRGVETEAFF,TGCAGTGCTCTGAGGACCAGGGGTGTAGAAACTGAAGCTTTCTTT
TRBV20-1,TRBJ1-3,many,NA,CSATQGSGNTIYF,TGCAGTGCCACACAGGGCTCTGGAAACACCATATATTTT
TRBV27,TRBJ2-1,NA,NA,CASSLEGRIYNEQFF,TGTGCCAGCAGCCTAGAGGGTAGAATCTACAATGAGCAGTTCTTC
TRBV18,TRBJ1-5,few,NA,CASTVGGSSQPQHF,TGTGCCAGCACCGTGGGGGGCAGTAGCCAGCCCCAGCATTTT
TRBV7-8,TRBJ2-7,many,NA,CASSPTMGPYGEQYF,TGTGCCAGCAGCCCCACGATGGGGCCATACGGGGAGCAGTACTTC
TRBV3-1,TRBJ1-2,NA,NA,CASSQFQYSYTF,TGTGCCAGCAGCCAATTCCAATATAGCTACACCTTC